The clone carrying this T cell receptor (beta chain) was seen many times. Template switching added a universal primer site, and cDNA bore unique molecular identifiers. One entry per CDR3 protein, called by TCRdb with MiXCR from the 5' RACE reads. The sample includes approximately 240,000 distinct CDR3 sequences, around 15% of them seen just once. The V gene's germline CDR1 is SGHRS and CDR2 YFSETQ. CDR3 length: 16 residues. The junction had 7 bases not matched to a gene; V was cut back by 0 bases and J by 2 bases. This entry is derived from a study of identical twins. The chain links TRBV5-1 to TRBJ2-5; 7 nucleotides line up with TRBD2. This TCR came from a woman between 18 and 29 years old in good health. Sequencing used memory (CD45RO+) T cells sorted from blood. For the CDR3, the DNA is TGCGCCAGCAGCTTGGCCTCCAGCGGGGTACAAGAGACCCAGTACTTC. Translating gives CASSLASSGVQETQYF. Supplemented by reference TRBV5-1 and TRBJ2-5, the full variable domain reads KAGVTQTPRYLIKTRGQQVTLSCSPISGHRSVSWYQQTPGQGLQFLFEYFSETQRNKGNFPGRFSGRQFSNSRSEMNVSTLELGDSALYLCASSLASSGVQETQYFGPGTRLLVL.